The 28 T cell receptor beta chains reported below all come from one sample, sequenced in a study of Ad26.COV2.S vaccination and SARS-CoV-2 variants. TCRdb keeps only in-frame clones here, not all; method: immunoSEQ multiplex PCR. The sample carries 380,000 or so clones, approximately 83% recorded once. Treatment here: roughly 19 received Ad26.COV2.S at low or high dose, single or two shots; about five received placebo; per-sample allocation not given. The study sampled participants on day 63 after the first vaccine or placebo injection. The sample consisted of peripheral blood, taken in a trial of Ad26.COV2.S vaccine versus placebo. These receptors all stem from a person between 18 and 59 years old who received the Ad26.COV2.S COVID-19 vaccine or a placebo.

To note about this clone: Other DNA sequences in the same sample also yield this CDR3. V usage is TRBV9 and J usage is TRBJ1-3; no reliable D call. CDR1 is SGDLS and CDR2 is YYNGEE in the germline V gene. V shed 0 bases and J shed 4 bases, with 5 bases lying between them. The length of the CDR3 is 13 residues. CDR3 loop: CASSVDGGNTIYF. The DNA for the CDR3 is TGTGCCAGCAGCGTAGACGGCGGAAACACCATATATTTT.

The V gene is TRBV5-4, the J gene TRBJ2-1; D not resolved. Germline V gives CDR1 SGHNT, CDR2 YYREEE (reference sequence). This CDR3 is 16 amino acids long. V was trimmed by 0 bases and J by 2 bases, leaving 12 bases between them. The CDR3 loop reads CASSLGSAGAYNEQFF. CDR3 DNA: TGTGCCAGCAGCTTGGGGTCAGCCGGCGCCTACAATGAGCAGTTCTTC.

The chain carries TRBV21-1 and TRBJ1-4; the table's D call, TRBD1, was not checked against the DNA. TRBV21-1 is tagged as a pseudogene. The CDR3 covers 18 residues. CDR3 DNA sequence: TGTGCCAGCATCCTCCTGGACACGACCATACACTCAAATGAAAAACTGTTTTTT. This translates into CASILLDTTIHSNEKLFF.

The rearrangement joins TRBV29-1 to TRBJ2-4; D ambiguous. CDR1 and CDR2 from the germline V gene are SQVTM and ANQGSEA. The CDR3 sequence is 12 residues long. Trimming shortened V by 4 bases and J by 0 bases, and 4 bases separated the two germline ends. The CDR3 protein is CSVGLAKNIQYF. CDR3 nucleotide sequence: TGCAGCGTTGGCTTAGCCAAAAACATTCAGTACTTC. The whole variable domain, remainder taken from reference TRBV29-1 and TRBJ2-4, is SAVISQKPSRDICQRGTSLTIQCQVDSQVTMMFWYRQQPGQSLTLIATANQGSEATYESGFVIDKFPISRPNLTFSTLTVSNMSPEDSSIYLCSVGLAKNIQYFGAGTRLSVL.

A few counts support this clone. The CDR3 DNA sequence: TGCAGCGTCGCGGGACAGGGAGATCAGCCCCAGCATTTT. Translated, it gives CSVAGQGDQPQHF. The chain has TRBV29-1 and TRBJ1-5, with 9 bases matching TRBD1. CDR1 is SQVTM and CDR2 is ANQGSEA in the germline V gene. The ends lost 6 bases at V and 5 bases at J; junction bases unmatched: 5. This CDR3 has 13 residues.

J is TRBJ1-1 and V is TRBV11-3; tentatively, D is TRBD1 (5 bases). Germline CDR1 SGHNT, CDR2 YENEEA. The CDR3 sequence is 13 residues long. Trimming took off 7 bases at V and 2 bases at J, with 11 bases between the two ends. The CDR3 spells CASKKGPNTEAFF. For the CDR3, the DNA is TGTGCCAGCAAGAAGGGGCCCAACACTGAAGCTTTCTTT.

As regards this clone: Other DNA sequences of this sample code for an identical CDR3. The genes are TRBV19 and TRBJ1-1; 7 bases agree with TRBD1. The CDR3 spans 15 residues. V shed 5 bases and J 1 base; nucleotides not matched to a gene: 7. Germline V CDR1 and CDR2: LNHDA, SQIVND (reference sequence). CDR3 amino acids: CASSAPGQRNTEAFF. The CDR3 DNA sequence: TGTGCCAGTAGTGCTCCGGGACAGAGGAACACTGAAGCTTTCTTT. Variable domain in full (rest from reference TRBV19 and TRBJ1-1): DGGITQSPKYLFRKEGQNVTLSCEQNLNHDAMYWYRQDPGQGLRLIYYSQIVNDFQKGDIAEGYSVSREKKESFPLTVTSAQKNPTAFYLCASSAPGQRNTEAFFGQGTRLTVV.

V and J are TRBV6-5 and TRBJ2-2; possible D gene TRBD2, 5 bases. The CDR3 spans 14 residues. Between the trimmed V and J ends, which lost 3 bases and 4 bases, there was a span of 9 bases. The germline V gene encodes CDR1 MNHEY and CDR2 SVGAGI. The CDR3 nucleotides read TGTGCCAGCAGTTATGCGGGTTTCACCGGGGAGCTGTTTTTT. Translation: CASSYAGFTGELFF.

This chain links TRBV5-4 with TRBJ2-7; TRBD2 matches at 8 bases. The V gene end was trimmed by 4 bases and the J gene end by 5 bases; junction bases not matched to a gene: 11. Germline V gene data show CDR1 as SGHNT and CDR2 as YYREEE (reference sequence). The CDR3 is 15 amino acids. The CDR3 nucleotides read TGTGCCAGCAGCCCCGGAGCGGGAGCGAGACACGAGCAGTACTTC. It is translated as CASSPGAGARHEQYF.

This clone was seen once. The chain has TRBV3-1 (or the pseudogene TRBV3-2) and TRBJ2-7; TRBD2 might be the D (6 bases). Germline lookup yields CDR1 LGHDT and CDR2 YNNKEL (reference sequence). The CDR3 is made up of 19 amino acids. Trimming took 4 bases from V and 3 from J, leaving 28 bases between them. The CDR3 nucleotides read TGTGCCAGCAGCCGGATCCCCTCCCACCGGCGGGGCAGGGTCTACGAGCAGTACTTC. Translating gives CASSRIPSHRRGRVYEQYF.

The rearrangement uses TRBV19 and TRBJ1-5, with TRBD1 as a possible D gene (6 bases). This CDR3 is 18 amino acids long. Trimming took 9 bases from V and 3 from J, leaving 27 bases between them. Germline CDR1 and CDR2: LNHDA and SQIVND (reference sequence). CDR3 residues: CASRSLRDTKGLNQPQHF. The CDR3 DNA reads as TGTGCCAGCAGGAGCCTCCGGGACACAAAGGGGCTCAATCAGCCCCAGCATTTT.

The DNA for the CDR3 is TGTGCCAGCAGTCACCGGGACAGCTATGGCTACACCTTC. Protein sequence: CASSHRDSYGYTF. The V gene is TRBV6-5, the J gene TRBJ1-2; 7 bases are shared with TRBD1. The germline V gene has CDR1 MNHEY and CDR2 SVGAGI. The CDR3 covers 13 residues. Unmatched junction bases numbered 4, after V lost 5 bases and J lost 4 bases.

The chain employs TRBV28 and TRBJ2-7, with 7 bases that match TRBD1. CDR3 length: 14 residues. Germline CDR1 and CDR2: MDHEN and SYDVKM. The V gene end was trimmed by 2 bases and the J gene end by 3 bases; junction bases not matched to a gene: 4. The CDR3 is CASSLTGAGYEQYF. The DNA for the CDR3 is TGTGCCAGCAGTTTAACAGGGGCGGGCTACGAGCAGTACTTC.

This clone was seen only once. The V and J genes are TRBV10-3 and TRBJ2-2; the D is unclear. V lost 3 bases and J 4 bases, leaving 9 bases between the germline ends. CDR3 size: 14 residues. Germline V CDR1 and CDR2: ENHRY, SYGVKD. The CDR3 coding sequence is TGTGCCATCAGTGAACCTCATTCCACCGGGGAGCTGTTTTTT. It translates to CAISEPHSTGELFF.

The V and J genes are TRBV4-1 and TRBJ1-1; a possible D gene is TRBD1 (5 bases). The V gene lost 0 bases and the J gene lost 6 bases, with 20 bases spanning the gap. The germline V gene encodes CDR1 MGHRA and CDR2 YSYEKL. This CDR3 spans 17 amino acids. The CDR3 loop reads CASSQDGANFGRSEAFF. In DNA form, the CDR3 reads TGCGCCAGCAGCCAAGATGGGGCTAATTTTGGGAGGTCTGAAGCTTTCTTT.

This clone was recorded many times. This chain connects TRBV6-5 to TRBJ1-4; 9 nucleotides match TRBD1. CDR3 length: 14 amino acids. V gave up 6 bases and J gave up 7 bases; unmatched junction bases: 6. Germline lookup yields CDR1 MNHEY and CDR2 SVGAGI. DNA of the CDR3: TGTGCCAGCAGGGTGGACAGGGGTAGTGAAAAACTGTTTTTT. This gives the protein CASRVDRGSEKLFF.

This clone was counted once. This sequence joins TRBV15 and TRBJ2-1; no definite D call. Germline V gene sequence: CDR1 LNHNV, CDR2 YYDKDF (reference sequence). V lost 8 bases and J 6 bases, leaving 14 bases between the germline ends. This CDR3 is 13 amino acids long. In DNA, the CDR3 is TGTGCCACCTCCTGGGCAGTCTCCAATGAGCAGTTCTTC. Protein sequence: CATSWAVSNEQFF.

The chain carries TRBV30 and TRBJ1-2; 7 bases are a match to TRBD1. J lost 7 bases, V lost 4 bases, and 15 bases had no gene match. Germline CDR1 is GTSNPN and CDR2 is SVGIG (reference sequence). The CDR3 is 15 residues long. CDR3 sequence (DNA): TGTGCCTGGATCCTTCGGGCAGGGGGTAAGAGTGGCTACACCTTC. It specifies CAWILRAGGKSGYTF.

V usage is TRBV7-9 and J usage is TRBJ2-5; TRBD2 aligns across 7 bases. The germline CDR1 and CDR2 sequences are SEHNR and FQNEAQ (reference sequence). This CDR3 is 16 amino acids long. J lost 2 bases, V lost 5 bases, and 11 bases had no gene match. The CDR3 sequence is CASSAWEGPIQETQYF. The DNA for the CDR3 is TGTGCCAGCAGCGCTTGGGAGGGGCCCATTCAAGAGACCCAGTACTTC.

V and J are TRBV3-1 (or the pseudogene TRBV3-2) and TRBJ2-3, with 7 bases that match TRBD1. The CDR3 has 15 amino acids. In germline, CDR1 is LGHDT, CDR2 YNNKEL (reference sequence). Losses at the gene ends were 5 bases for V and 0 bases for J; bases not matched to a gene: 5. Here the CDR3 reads CASSETGSSTDTQYF. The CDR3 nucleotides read TGTGCCAGCAGCGAGACAGGGTCTAGCACAGATACGCAGTATTTT.

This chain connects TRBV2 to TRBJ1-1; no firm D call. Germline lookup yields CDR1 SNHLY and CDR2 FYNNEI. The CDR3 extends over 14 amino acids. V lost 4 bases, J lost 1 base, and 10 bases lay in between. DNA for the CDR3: TGTGCCAGCAGTGCTTATGCGACGAACACTGAAGCTTTCTTT. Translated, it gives CASSAYATNTEAFF. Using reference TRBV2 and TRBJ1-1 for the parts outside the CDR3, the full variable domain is EPEVTQTPSHQVTQMGQEVILRCVPISNHLYFYWYRQILGQKVEFLVSFYNNEISEKSEIFDDQFSVERPDGSNFTLKIRSTKLEDSAMYFCASSAYATNTEAFFGQGTRLTVV.

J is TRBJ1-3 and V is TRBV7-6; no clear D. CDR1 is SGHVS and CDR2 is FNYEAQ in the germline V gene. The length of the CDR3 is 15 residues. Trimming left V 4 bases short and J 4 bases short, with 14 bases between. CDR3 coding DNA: TGTGCCAGCAGCTCGACTTCACCCACGGGAAACACCATATATTTT. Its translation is CASSSTSPTGNTIYF. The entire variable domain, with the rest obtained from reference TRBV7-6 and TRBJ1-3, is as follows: GAGVSQSPRYKVTKRGQDVALRCDPISGHVSLYWYRQALGQGPEFLTYFNYEAQQDKSGLPNDRFSAERPEGSISTLTIQRTEQRDSAMYRCASSSTSPTGNTIYFGEGSWLTVV.

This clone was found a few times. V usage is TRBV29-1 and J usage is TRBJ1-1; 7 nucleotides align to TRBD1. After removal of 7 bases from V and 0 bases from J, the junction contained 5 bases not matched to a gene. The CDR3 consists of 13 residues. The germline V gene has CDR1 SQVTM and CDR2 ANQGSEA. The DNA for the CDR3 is TGCAGCGCGAGGACAGGTTTGAACACTGAAGCTTTCTTT. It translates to CSARTGLNTEAFF.

The CDR3 coding sequence is TGTGCCAGCAGTTTTGGTTCGGGCAATGAGCAGTTCTTC. As protein: CASSFGSGNEQFF. V gene TRBV28 combines with J gene TRBJ2-1; D gene ambiguous. CDR3 size: 13 residues. CDR1 MDHEN and CDR2 SYDVKM come from the germline V gene. V dropped 3 bases and J dropped 6 bases, with 9 bases sitting between them.

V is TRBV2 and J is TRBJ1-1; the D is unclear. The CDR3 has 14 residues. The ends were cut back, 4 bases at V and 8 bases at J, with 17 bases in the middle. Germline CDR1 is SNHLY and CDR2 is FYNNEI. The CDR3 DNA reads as TGTGCCAGCAGTGTTGAGGTCGGGATGGGAGAAGCTTTCTTT. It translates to CASSVEVGMGEAFF.

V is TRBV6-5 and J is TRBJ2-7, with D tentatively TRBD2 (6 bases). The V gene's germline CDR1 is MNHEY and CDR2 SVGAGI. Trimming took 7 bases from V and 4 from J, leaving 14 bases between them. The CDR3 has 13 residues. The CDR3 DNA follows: TGTGCCAGCAAAAAGGGACTCCAGTACGAGCAGTACTTC. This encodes CASKKGLQYEQYF.

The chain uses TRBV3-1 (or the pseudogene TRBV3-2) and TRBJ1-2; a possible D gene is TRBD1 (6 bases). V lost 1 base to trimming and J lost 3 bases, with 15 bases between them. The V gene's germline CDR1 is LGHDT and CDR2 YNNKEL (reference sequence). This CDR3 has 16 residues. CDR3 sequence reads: CASSQGAPQGYYGYTF. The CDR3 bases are TGTGCCAGCAGCCAAGGAGCTCCCCAGGGGTACTATGGCTACACCTTC.

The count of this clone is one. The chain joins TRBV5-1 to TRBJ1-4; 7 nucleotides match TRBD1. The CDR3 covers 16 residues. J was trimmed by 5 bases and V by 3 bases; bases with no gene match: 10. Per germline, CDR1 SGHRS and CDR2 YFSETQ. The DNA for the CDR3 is TGCGCCAGCAGCTCGAACTACAGGGGCGGAAATGAAAAACTGTTTTTT. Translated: CASSSNYRGGNEKLFF.